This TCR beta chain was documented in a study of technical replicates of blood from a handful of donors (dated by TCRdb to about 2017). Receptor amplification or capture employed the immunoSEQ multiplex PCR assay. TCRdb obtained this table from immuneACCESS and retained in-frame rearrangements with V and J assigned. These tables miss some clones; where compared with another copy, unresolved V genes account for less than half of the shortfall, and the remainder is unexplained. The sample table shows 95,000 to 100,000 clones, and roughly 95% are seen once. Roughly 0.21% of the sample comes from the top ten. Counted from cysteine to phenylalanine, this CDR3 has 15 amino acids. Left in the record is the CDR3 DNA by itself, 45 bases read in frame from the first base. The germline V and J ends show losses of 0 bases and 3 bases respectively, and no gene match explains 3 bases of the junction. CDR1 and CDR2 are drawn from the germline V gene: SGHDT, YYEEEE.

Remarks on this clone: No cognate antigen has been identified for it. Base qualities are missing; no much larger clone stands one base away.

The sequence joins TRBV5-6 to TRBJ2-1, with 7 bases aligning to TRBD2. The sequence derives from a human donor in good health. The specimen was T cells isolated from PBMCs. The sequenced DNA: TGTGCCAGCAGCTTGGAGGGAGGGCTCTACAATGAGCAGTTCTTC. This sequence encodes CASSLEGGLYNEQFF. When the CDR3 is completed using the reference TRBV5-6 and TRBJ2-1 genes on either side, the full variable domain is DAGVTQSPTHLIKTRGQQVTLRCSPKSGHDTVSWYQQALGQGPQFIFQYYEEEERQRGNFPDRFSGHQFPNYSSELNVNALLLGDSALYLCASSLEGGLYNEQFFGPGTRLTVL.